A selection of T cell receptor beta chains follows, all from one sample in a study of shared clonotypes between healthy human individuals. Profiling relied on immunoSEQ multiplex PCR, and the TCRdb table lists in-frame clones only, not all of them. The sample has about 2.2 million clones, 93% seen once. Sequencing was performed on naive CD8+ T cells from PBMCs. The origin of the receptors is a young man in good health. Some clones in this sample may be carry-over from other donors' samples. The conserved cysteine and the conserved F or W are not part of the CDR3 here.

v_gene,CDR3aa
TRBV4-1,ASSHTGGSNEKLF
TRBV29-1,SVAGLAGVRDNEQF
TRBV7-2,ASSPRSRQAEAF
TRBV5-1,ASSLLQGYTGELF
TRBV18,ASSESGELF
TRBV6-5,ASSGLGSSYNEQF
TRBV12-1,ASSLWLAVVDTQY
TRBV27,ASSVGGNEQF
TRBV7-9,ASSLALASGDPDTQY
TRBV4-1,ASSPPGLAVREQY
TRBV4-1,ASSQVPNSNQPQH
TRBV5-1,ASSPGLAGGRGI
TRBV6-5,ASSYSGRGGYGYT
TRBV7-2,ASSLVAGDEDEQF
TRBV2,ASSEFLGTKEKLF
TRBV4-1,ASSQVKQGLLGDEQF
TRBV7-9,ASSSGAEYSYEQY
TRBV28,ASSFFEGIGGTEAF
TRBV7-8,ASSFVGGSYNEQF
TRBV10-1,ASSEMSSSRQY
TRBV19,ASSSSVTSYEQY
TRBV2,ASKPGQGAFKDTGELF
TRBV7-9,ASSLEDRGRAYEQY
TRBV28,ASSPRNTGELF
TRBV13,ASSPGTGQETQY
TRBV9,ASSVWASTEAF
TRBV15,ATSRDLSGRYEQY
TRBV27,ASSGLAGVGEQY
TRBV4-1,ASSPPGTRADEQY
TRBV7-9,ASSPTETGEKLF
TRBV4-1,ASSQVDGGDYGYT
TRBV6-1,ASSEIYRSQETQY
TRBV29-1,SVSNPSGTGADTQY
TRBV9,ASSPPSYEQF
TRBV14,ASSQGDRVETQY
TRBV11-2,ASSLVLGGGGQPQH
TRBV7-3,ASSAYRGPVGNQPQH
TRBV28,ASSRRGDTDTQY
TRBV7-3,ASSFTSGRAVTDTQY
TRBV21-1,ASSPHKNTGELF
TRBV9,ASSSPGGRETQY
TRBV13,ASSLVGSGPDLFYEQY
TRBV28,ASSSRTGSASSYEQY
TRBV5-6,ASSLTTGEQY
TRBV5-4,ASSQRGPYEQY
TRBV5-8,ASSSGTGGLGYEQY
TRBV5-1,ASSPPRDQETQY
TRBV6-6,ASTSRTLPFYNEQF
TRBV14,ASSQDRTGAGNTIY
TRBV2,ASRTTSYEQY
TRBV29-1,SVGESGEQY
TRBV5-6,ASSFGLADSYEQY
TRBV9,ASSVGGQGFEQY
TRBV27,ASRYGDTEAF
TRBV5-1,ASSLELGRTNEKLF
TRBV27,ASSLSTAPNQPQH
TRBV27,ASSPGGGSFSEQF
TRBV7-9,ASSPRTYQETQY